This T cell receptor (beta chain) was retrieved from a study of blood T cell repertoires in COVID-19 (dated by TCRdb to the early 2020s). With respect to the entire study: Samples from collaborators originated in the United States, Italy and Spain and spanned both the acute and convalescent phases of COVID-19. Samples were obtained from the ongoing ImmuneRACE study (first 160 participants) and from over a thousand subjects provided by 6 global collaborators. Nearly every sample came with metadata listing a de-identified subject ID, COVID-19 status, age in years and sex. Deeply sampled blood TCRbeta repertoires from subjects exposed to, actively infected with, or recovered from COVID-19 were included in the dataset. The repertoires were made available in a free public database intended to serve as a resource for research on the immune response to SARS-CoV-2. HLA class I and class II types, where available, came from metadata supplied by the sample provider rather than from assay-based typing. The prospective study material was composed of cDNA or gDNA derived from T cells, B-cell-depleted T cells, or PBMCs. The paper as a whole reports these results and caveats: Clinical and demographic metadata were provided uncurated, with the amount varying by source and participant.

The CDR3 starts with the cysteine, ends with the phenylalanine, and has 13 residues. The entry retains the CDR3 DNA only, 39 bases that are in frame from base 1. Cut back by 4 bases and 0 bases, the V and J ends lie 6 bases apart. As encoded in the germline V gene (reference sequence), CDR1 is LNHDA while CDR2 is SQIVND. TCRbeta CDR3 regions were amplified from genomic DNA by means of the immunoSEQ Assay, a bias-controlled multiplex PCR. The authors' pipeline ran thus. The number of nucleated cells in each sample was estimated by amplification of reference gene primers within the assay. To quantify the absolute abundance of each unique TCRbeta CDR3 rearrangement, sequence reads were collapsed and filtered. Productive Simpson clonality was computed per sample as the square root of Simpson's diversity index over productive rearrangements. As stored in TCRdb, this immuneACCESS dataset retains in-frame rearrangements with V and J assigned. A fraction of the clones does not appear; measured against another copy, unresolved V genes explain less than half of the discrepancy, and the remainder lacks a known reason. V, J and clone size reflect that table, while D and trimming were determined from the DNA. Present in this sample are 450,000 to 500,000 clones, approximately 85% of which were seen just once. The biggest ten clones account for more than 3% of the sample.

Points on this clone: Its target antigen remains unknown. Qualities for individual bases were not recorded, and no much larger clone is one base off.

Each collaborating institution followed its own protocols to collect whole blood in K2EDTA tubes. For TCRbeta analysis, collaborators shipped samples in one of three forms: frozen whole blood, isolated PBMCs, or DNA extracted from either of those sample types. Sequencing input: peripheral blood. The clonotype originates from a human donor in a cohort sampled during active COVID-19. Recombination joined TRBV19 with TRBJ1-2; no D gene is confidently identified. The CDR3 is CASSTNTNYGYTF. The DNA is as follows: TGTGCCAGTAGTACTAATACTAACTATGGCTACACCTTC.